The rows below give T cell receptor beta chains drawn from one sample of a study of CD8+ T cells in alopecia areata. Assay used: immunoSEQ multiplex PCR; TCRdb lists only in-frame clones, some missing. The data show 100,000 or so clones, with 60% seen just once and 16% held by the top ten. The sequencing used CD8+ T cells sorted from blood, collected at roughly week 58, from a patient treated with tofacitinib. The receptors shown here come from a human donor with alopecia areata. Both conserved end residues are part of each CDR3. The D gene is left open where the match is weak. Size values are once, few and many counts, or a class for expanded clones, and some rows have none.

clone size: -; CDR3 length: 14; D gene: -; V gene: TRBV5-1; J gene: TRBJ2-7; CDR3 protein: CASSLALQGNEQYF; CDR3 DNA: TGCGCCAGCAGCTTGGCCTTACAGGGCAACGAGCAGTACTTC
clone size: -; CDR3 length: 12; D gene: -; V gene: TRBV2; J gene: TRBJ2-5; CDR3 protein: CASNRPGETQYF; CDR3 DNA: TGTGCCAGCAATCGGCCGGGGGAGACCCAGTACTTC
clone size: -; CDR3 length: 15; D gene: -; V gene: TRBV6-1; J gene: TRBJ1-1; CDR3 protein: CASSAGRTTNTEAFF; CDR3 DNA: TGTGCCAGCAGTGCGGGCAGGACTACGAACACTGAAGCTTTCTTT
clone size: -; CDR3 length: 13; D gene: -; V gene: TRBV29-1; J gene: TRBJ2-7; CDR3 protein: CSVVTPSMGEQYF; CDR3 DNA: TGCAGCGTTGTGACCCCTAGCATGGGGGAGCAGTACTTC
clone size: -; CDR3 length: 14; D gene: TRBD1; V gene: TRBV7-9; J gene: TRBJ1-5; CDR3 protein: CASSKQGLGQPQHF; CDR3 DNA: TGTGCCAGCAGCAAACAGGGGTTAGGTCAGCCCCAGCATTTT
clone size: once; CDR3 length: 17; D gene: TRBD1; V gene: TRBV9; J gene: TRBJ1-1; CDR3 protein: CASSVSWDRAEFTEAFF; CDR3 DNA: TGTGCCAGCAGCGTATCATGGGACAGGGCGGAATTCACTGAAGCTTTCTTT
clone size: -; CDR3 length: 16; D gene: -; V gene: TRBV5-6; J gene: TRBJ1-2; CDR3 protein: CASSLGPQPGVDGYTF; CDR3 DNA: TGTGCCAGCAGCTTGGGCCCCCAACCAGGGGTGGATGGCTACACCTTC
clone size: -; CDR3 length: 16; D gene: TRBD1; V gene: TRBV30; J gene: TRBJ1-1; CDR3 protein: CAWNHQRQGIRTEAFF; CDR3 DNA: TGTGCCTGGAACCATCAACGACAGGGTATTCGAACTGAAGCTTTCTTT
clone size: -; CDR3 length: 15; D gene: -; V gene: TRBV5-1; J gene: TRBJ2-3; CDR3 protein: CASSLGYSAPDTQYF; CDR3 DNA: TGCGCCAGCAGCCTAGGGTATTCGGCTCCAGATACGCAGTATTTT
clone size: -; CDR3 length: 15; D gene: TRBD1; V gene: TRBV6-6; J gene: TRBJ1-6; CDR3 protein: CASSLPGQVNSPLHF; CDR3 DNA: TGTGCCAGCAGTCTACCGGGACAGGTTAATTCACCCCTCCACTTT
clone size: -; CDR3 length: 15; D gene: TRBD1; V gene: TRBV30; J gene: TRBJ2-3; CDR3 protein: CAWRPGTGGADTQYF; CDR3 DNA: TGTGCCTGGAGGCCCGGGACAGGGGGCGCAGATACGCAGTATTTT
clone size: -; CDR3 length: 13; D gene: -; V gene: TRBV7-9; J gene: TRBJ1-2; CDR3 protein: CASSSPWSEGYTF; CDR3 DNA: TGTGCCAGCAGCTCCCCATGGTCGGAGGGCTACACCTTC
clone size: -; CDR3 length: 14; D gene: -; V gene: TRBV2; J gene: TRBJ2-7; CDR3 protein: CASSGIEGAYEQYF; CDR3 DNA: TGTGCCAGCAGTGGTATCGAGGGGGCCTACGAGCAGTACTTC
clone size: -; CDR3 length: 15; D gene: TRBD2; V gene: TRBV5-1; J gene: TRBJ2-7; CDR3 protein: CASSLEWTSSYEQYF; CDR3 DNA: TGCGCCAGCAGCCTGGAGTGGACTAGCAGCTACGAGCAGTACTTC
clone size: -; CDR3 length: 13; D gene: TRBD2; V gene: TRBV2; J gene: TRBJ2-5; CDR3 protein: CASSVLAVETQYF; CDR3 DNA: TGTGCCAGCAGTGTACTAGCGGTGGAGACCCAGTACTTC
clone size: -; CDR3 length: 15; D gene: TRBD2; V gene: TRBV6-1; J gene: TRBJ2-3; CDR3 protein: CASSGTSGGTDTQYF; CDR3 DNA: TGTGCCAGCAGTGGGACTAGCGGGGGCACAGATACGCAGTATTTT
clone size: few; CDR3 length: 18; D gene: TRBD1; V gene: TRBV19; J gene: TRBJ2-1; CDR3 protein: CASSIRGRTGGTYNEQFF; CDR3 DNA: TGTGCCAGTAGTATCAGGGGGCGGACAGGGGGCACCTACAATGAGCAGTTCTTC
clone size: few; CDR3 length: 14; D gene: -; V gene: TRBV5-1; J gene: TRBJ2-7; CDR3 protein: CASSLLPESYEQYF; CDR3 DNA: TGCGCCAGCAGCTTGCTCCCGGAGTCCTACGAGCAGTACTTC
clone size: -; CDR3 length: 14; D gene: -; V gene: TRBV29-1; J gene: TRBJ2-3; CDR3 protein: CSVDAQVATDTQYF; CDR3 DNA: TGCAGCGTTGACGCACAAGTTGCCACAGATACGCAGTATTTT
clone size: few; CDR3 length: 11; D gene: TRBD2; V gene: TRBV2; J gene: TRBJ2-1; CDR3 protein: CATWEGNEQFF; CDR3 DNA: TGTGCCACCTGGGAGGGGAATGAGCAGTTCTTC
clone size: few; CDR3 length: 13; D gene: -; V gene: TRBV6-1; J gene: TRBJ1-5; CDR3 protein: CASSTWTGQPQHF; CDR3 DNA: TGTGCCAGCAGTACTTGGACGGGTCAGCCCCAGCATTTT
clone size: -; CDR3 length: 16; D gene: -; V gene: TRBV19; J gene: TRBJ1-1; CDR3 protein: CASSPVTGGLNTEAFF; CDR3 DNA: TGTGCCAGTAGCCCCGTAACGGGGGGGTTAAACACTGAAGCTTTCTTT
clone size: once; CDR3 length: 13; D gene: -; V gene: TRBV25-1; J gene: TRBJ1-2; CDR3 protein: CASSEGGEGGYTF; CDR3 DNA: TGTGCCAGCAGTGAAGGGGGAGAAGGGGGCTACACCTTC
clone size: -; CDR3 length: 13; D gene: -; V gene: TRBV5-6; J gene: TRBJ1-1; CDR3 protein: CASSLEGRTEAFF; CDR3 DNA: TGTGCCAGCAGCTTGGAGGGGCGCACTGAAGCTTTCTTT
clone size: -; CDR3 length: 15; D gene: -; V gene: TRBV7-6; J gene: TRBJ2-3; CDR3 protein: CASSLEGGPADTQYF; CDR3 DNA: TGTGCCAGCAGCTTAGAGGGGGGCCCCGCAGATACGCAGTATTTT
clone size: -; CDR3 length: 13; D gene: -; V gene: TRBV11-2; J gene: TRBJ2-7; CDR3 protein: CASSPGLTYEQYF; CDR3 DNA: TGTGCCAGCAGCCCGGGGCTTACCTACGAGCAGTACTTC
clone size: -; CDR3 length: 16; D gene: -; V gene: TRBV5-1; J gene: TRBJ2-7; CDR3 protein: CASSLAPGLHSYEQYF; CDR3 DNA: TGCGCCAGCAGCTTGGCCCCGGGACTCCACTCCTACGAGCAGTACTTC
clone size: few; CDR3 length: 15; D gene: TRBD1; V gene: TRBV2; J gene: TRBJ1-5; CDR3 protein: CASSPDRAPGQPQHF; CDR3 DNA: TGTGCCAGCAGCCCGGACAGGGCGCCCGGTCAGCCCCAGCATTTT
clone size: -; CDR3 length: 14; D gene: -; V gene: TRBV19; J gene: TRBJ1-5; CDR3 protein: CASSISRANQPQHF; CDR3 DNA: TGTGCCAGTAGTATATCTCGGGCCAATCAGCCCCAGCATTTT
clone size: few; CDR3 length: 14; D gene: -; V gene: TRBV29-1; J gene: TRBJ2-1; CDR3 protein: CSVEGWQPDNEQFF; CDR3 DNA: TGCAGCGTTGAAGGTTGGCAGCCAGACAATGAGCAGTTCTTC
clone size: -; CDR3 length: 13; D gene: -; V gene: TRBV10-2; J gene: TRBJ1-1; CDR3 protein: CATLDGRATEAFF; CDR3 DNA: TGCGCCACTTTGGACGGGCGGGCGACTGAAGCTTTCTTT
clone size: -; CDR3 length: 14; D gene: -; V gene: TRBV10-3; J gene: TRBJ2-1; CDR3 protein: CASRVGGAYNEQFF; CDR3 DNA: TGTGCCTCCCGGGTGGGGGGGGCTTACAATGAGCAGTTCTTC
clone size: -; CDR3 length: 15; D gene: -; V gene: TRBV5-6; J gene: TRBJ2-3; CDR3 protein: CASSYPTEATDTQYF; CDR3 DNA: TGTGCCAGCAGCTACCCGACAGAAGCCACAGACACGCAGTATTTT
clone size: -; CDR3 length: 15; D gene: TRBD1; V gene: TRBV4-1; J gene: TRBJ1-2; CDR3 protein: CASSQDTGVNYGYTF; CDR3 DNA: TGCGCCAGCAGCCAGGACACAGGGGTCAACTATGGCTACACCTTC
clone size: -; CDR3 length: 15; D gene: -; V gene: TRBV27; J gene: TRBJ2-7; CDR3 protein: CASSFGQGGSYEQYF; CDR3 DNA: TGTGCCAGCAGTTTCGGCCAGGGAGGCTCCTACGAGCAGTACTTC
clone size: -; CDR3 length: 14; D gene: -; V gene: TRBV30; J gene: TRBJ1-1; CDR3 protein: CAWSVSGSRTEAFF; CDR3 DNA: TGTGCCTGGAGTGTATCCGGCTCGCGCACTGAAGCTTTCTTT
clone size: -; CDR3 length: 13; D gene: TRBD2; V gene: TRBV9; J gene: TRBJ2-3; CDR3 protein: CASSGGVLDTQYF; CDR3 DNA: TGTGCCAGCAGTGGGGGGGTTTTAGATACGCAGTATTTT
clone size: -; CDR3 length: 16; D gene: -; V gene: TRBV2; J gene: TRBJ1-2; CDR3 protein: CASSEVRAGGNYGYTF; CDR3 DNA: TGTGCCAGCAGTGAAGTCAGGGCAGGCGGTAACTATGGCTACACCTTC
clone size: -; CDR3 length: 14; D gene: TRBD1; V gene: TRBV6-4; J gene: TRBJ2-3; CDR3 protein: CASSEVQGADTQYF; CDR3 DNA: TGTGCCAGCAGTGAGGTCCAGGGGGCAGATACGCAGTATTTT
clone size: -; CDR3 length: 14; D gene: -; V gene: TRBV27; J gene: TRBJ2-7; CDR3 protein: CASSFLAPDREQYF; CDR3 DNA: TGTGCCAGCAGTTTTTTGGCACCCGATCGCGAGCAGTACTTC
clone size: -; CDR3 length: 16; D gene: -; V gene: TRBV7-9; J gene: TRBJ1-1; CDR3 protein: CASSSTDAGLWTEAFF; CDR3 DNA: TGTGCCAGCAGCTCGACAGATGCCGGTCTGTGGACTGAAGCTTTCTTT
clone size: once; CDR3 length: 12; D gene: -; V gene: TRBV7-9; J gene: TRBJ1-1; CDR3 protein: CASSLVGIEAFF; CDR3 DNA: TGTGCCAGCAGCTTAGTGGGGATTGAAGCTTTCTTT
clone size: -; CDR3 length: 13; D gene: -; V gene: TRBV6-5; J gene: TRBJ1-6; CDR3 protein: CASSYGSPSPLHF; CDR3 DNA: TGTGCCAGCAGTTACGGCAGCCCCTCACCCCTCCACTTT
clone size: -; CDR3 length: 15; D gene: -; V gene: TRBV29-1; J gene: TRBJ2-7; CDR3 protein: CSALGGGGSSYEQYF; CDR3 DNA: TGCAGCGCCCTGGGGGGAGGGGGAAGCTCCTACGAGCAGTACTTC
clone size: few; CDR3 length: 15; D gene: TRBD1; V gene: TRBV19; J gene: TRBJ1-2; CDR3 protein: CASRRIRDRASGYTF; CDR3 DNA: TGTGCCAGTAGAAGGATCCGGGACAGGGCAAGTGGCTACACCTTC
clone size: -; CDR3 length: 18; D gene: TRBD2; V gene: TRBV4-1; J gene: TRBJ2-1; CDR3 protein: CASSQEEAGLAGDNEQFF; CDR3 DNA: TGCGCCAGCAGCCAAGAAGAGGCTGGACTAGCGGGTGACAATGAGCAGTTCTTC
clone size: -; CDR3 length: 17; D gene: TRBD1; V gene: TRBV7-9; J gene: TRBJ2-6; CDR3 protein: CASSLGQGAVGANVLTF; CDR3 DNA: TGTGCCAGCAGCTTGGGACAGGGGGCAGTTGGGGCCAACGTCCTGACTTTC
clone size: -; CDR3 length: 14; D gene: -; V gene: TRBV27; J gene: TRBJ1-5; CDR3 protein: CASRRGSSNQPQHF; CDR3 DNA: TGTGCCAGCAGGAGGGGGAGTAGCAATCAGCCCCAGCATTTT
clone size: -; CDR3 length: 16; D gene: TRBD2; V gene: TRBV5-6; J gene: TRBJ2-7; CDR3 protein: CASSLPGLAGSHEQYF; CDR3 DNA: TGTGCCAGCAGCTTGCCGGGACTAGCGGGTAGCCACGAGCAGTACTTC
clone size: -; CDR3 length: 14; D gene: TRBD1; V gene: TRBV29-1; J gene: TRBJ2-2; CDR3 protein: CSVEGGTATGELFF; CDR3 DNA: TGCAGCGTTGAAGGTGGGACAGCCACCGGGGAGCTGTTTTTT
clone size: -; CDR3 length: 16; D gene: TRBD2; V gene: TRBV27; J gene: TRBJ2-7; CDR3 protein: CASSPWSSGGSYEQYF; CDR3 DNA: TGTGCCAGCAGTCCCTGGAGTAGCGGGGGGTCCTACGAGCAGTACTTC
clone size: once; CDR3 length: 15; D gene: -; V gene: TRBV5-5; J gene: TRBJ2-5; CDR3 protein: CASSLERTAQETQYF; CDR3 DNA: TGTGCCAGCAGCTTGGAAAGGACAGCCCAAGAGACCCAGTACTTC
clone size: few; CDR3 length: 14; D gene: TRBD1; V gene: TRBV9; J gene: TRBJ1-1; CDR3 protein: CASSPTGGYTEAFF; CDR3 DNA: TGTGCCAGCAGCCCTACAGGGGGATACACTGAAGCTTTCTTT
clone size: few; CDR3 length: 15; D gene: -; V gene: TRBV27; J gene: TRBJ1-6; CDR3 protein: CASNTGSMTNSPLHF; CDR3 DNA: TGTGCCAGCAACACAGGGAGTATGACTAATTCACCCCTCCACTTT
clone size: few; CDR3 length: 12; D gene: -; V gene: TRBV28; J gene: TRBJ1-1; CDR3 protein: CASSLQNTEAFF; CDR3 DNA: TGTGCCAGCAGTTTGCAGAACACTGAAGCTTTCTTT
clone size: -; CDR3 length: 14; D gene: -; V gene: TRBV4-1; J gene: TRBJ1-5; CDR3 protein: CASSQADPDQPQHF; CDR3 DNA: TGCGCCAGCAGCCAAGCTGATCCGGACCAGCCCCAGCATTTT
clone size: -; CDR3 length: 16; D gene: -; V gene: TRBV29-1; J gene: TRBJ1-2; CDR3 protein: CSVEKEEGTLNYGYTF; CDR3 DNA: TGCAGCGTTGAAAAGGAAGAAGGGACTTTGAACTATGGCTACACCTTC
clone size: few; CDR3 length: 17; D gene: TRBD2; V gene: TRBV2; J gene: TRBJ2-2; CDR3 protein: CASSEWLAGGDTGELFF; CDR3 DNA: TGTGCCAGCAGTGAATGGCTAGCGGGGGGCGACACCGGGGAGCTGTTTTTT
clone size: -; CDR3 length: 13; D gene: -; V gene: TRBV27; J gene: TRBJ1-1; CDR3 protein: CASSSEGDTEAFF; CDR3 DNA: TGTGCCAGCAGTTCTGAAGGGGACACTGAAGCTTTCTTT